These 12 T cell receptor beta chains came from one sample sequenced in a study of T cells in Graves' hyperthyroidism and ophthalmopathy. There were TCR beta CDR3 regions amplified from RNA transcripts. The HTBI primer set drove a first-round RT-PCR of the TCR CDR3. TCRdb analysed the multiplex PCR reads with MiXCR anew, one entry per CDR3 protein. The repertoire holds hundreds of thousands of distinct CDR3 sequences, with 15% to 18% as singletons. Sample: blood. Source of these receptors: a woman younger than 30 with Graves' hyperthyroidism.

This clonotype appeared many times. The rearrangement joins TRBV6-1 to TRBJ2-2; D possibly corresponds to TRBD1 (5 bases). The germline V and J ends were trimmed by 4 bases and 0 bases, with 6 bases remaining between them. Germline V gene lookup returns CDR1 MNHNS and CDR2 SASEGT. The CDR3 totals 14 residues. The CDR3 spells CASSGTTNTGELFF. The CDR3 DNA sequence: TGTGCCAGCAGTGGGACAACGAACACCGGGGAGCTGTTTTTT.

This clonotype has just a few counts. V is TRBV20-1 and J is TRBJ2-1; D not resolved. CDR1 is DFQATT and CDR2 is SNEGSKA in the germline V gene (reference sequence). There are 12 residues in the CDR3. The DNA of the CDR3 is TGCAGCGCCACACACTCCTACAATGAGCAGTTCTTC. Protein product: CSATHSYNEQFF.

This clonotype was seen only a few times. V gene TRBV2 combines with J gene TRBJ1-6; 8 bases match TRBD1. Germline V gene sequence: CDR1 SNHLY, CDR2 FYNNEI. The CDR3 spans 13 residues. Trimming at V came to 5 bases and at J to 7 bases, leaving 1 base not matched to a gene. The CDR3 protein is CASSYRGNSPLHF. CDR3 coding DNA: TGTGCCAGCAGTTACAGGGGGAATTCACCCCTCCACTTT.

Note on this clonotype: Compared with germline, one end of the junction differs, possibly owing to a read error. The chain has TRBV24-1 and TRBJ2-2, with D tentatively TRBD1 (6 bases). The CDR3 is 16 residues long. CDR1 is KGHDR, CDR2 SFDVKD, per germline. The chain's CDR3 is CATSDPGQRNTGKLFF. The CDR3 coding sequence is TGTGCCACCAGTGATCCGGGACAAAGGAACACCGGGAAGCTGTTTTTT.

This clonotype has ten or more counts. V and J are TRBV18 and TRBJ1-1; D gene uncertain. The CDR3 has 12 residues. Germline lookup yields CDR1 KGHSH and CDR2 LQKENI. V dropped 6 bases and J dropped 5 bases, with 10 bases sitting between them. The CDR3 DNA is TGTGCCAGCTCCCGTCTCGAGACTGAAGCTTTCTTT. The encoded protein is CASSRLETEAFF. The entire variable domain, with the rest obtained from reference TRBV18 and TRBJ1-1, is as follows: NAGVMQNPRHLVRRRGQEARLRCSPMKGHSHVYWYRQLPEEGLKFMVYLQKENIIDESGMPKERFSAEFPKEGPSILRIQQVVRGDSAAYFCASSRLETEAFFGQGTRLTVV.

This clonotype was detected ten times or more. The chain couples TRBV28 to TRBJ2-1; 16 bases match TRBD2. This CDR3 has 16 residues. In germline, CDR1 is MDHEN, CDR2 SYDVKM. Unmatched junction bases numbered 8, after V lost 5 bases and J lost 10 bases. CDR3 in amino acids: CASSTPQGLAGGEQFF. CDR3 DNA sequence: TGTGCCAGCAGTACACCCCAGGGACTAGCGGGAGGGGAGCAGTTCTTC.

This clonotype has more than one count but fewer than ten. Written as DNA, the CDR3 is TGTGCCAGCAGCCAAGAGGGAGGGGGAAATACGCAGTATTTT. It codes for CASSQEGGGNTQYF. This chain links TRBV3-1 with TRBJ2-3; TRBD2 might be the D (7 bases). The V and J ends lost 0 bases and 7 bases respectively, with 11 bases between them. Germline values: CDR1 LGHDT, CDR2 YNNKEL (reference sequence). The CDR3 covers 14 residues.

This chain joins TRBV24-1 and TRBJ2-7; D might be TRBD1 (6 bases). Trimming shortened V by 1 base and J by 0 bases, and 9 bases separated the two germline ends. The CDR3 totals 15 residues. The germline gives CDR1 KGHDR, CDR2 SFDVKD. The CDR3 DNA follows: TGTGCCACCAGTGATTTTACAGGGAGCTCCTACGAGCAGTACTTC. Its translation: CATSDFTGSSYEQYF.

The chain uses TRBV20-1 and TRBJ1-1; D might be TRBD1 (5 bases). Germline-derived CDR1 and CDR2 are DFQATT and SNEGSKA (reference sequence). Between the trimmed V and J ends, which lost 1 base and 1 base, there was a span of 10 bases. The CDR3 totals 14 residues. The CDR3 DNA reads as TGCAGTGCTAGAGTAGGGGTCTCGAACACTGAAGCTTTCTTT. Amino acid sequence: CSARVGVSNTEAFF.

This chain joins TRBV4-1 and TRBJ2-7, with 8 bases matching TRBD2. The trim removed 7 bases at V and 6 bases at J, leaving 11 bases unmatched. CDR3 length: 14 residues. CDR1 and CDR2 from the germline V gene are MGHRA and YSYEKL. As DNA, the CDR3 is TGCGCCAGCATCCCCACTAGCGGCCTCCTCGAGCAGTACGTC. The encoded protein is CASIPTSGLLEQYV.

This clonotype was seen a few times. This sequence joins TRBV27 and TRBJ2-3, with 8 bases fitting TRBD1. From germline, CDR1 is MNHEY and CDR2 SMNVEV (reference sequence). The CDR3 is 12 residues long. J was trimmed by 5 bases and V by 7 bases; bases with no gene match: 2. The CDR3 sequence is CASTTGGDTQYF. CDR3 coding DNA: TGTGCCAGCACCACAGGGGGAGATACGCAGTATTTT.

This clonotype occurred many times. The chain carries TRBV6-2 or TRBV6-3 and TRBJ2-7, with unresolved D. Trimming took off 5 bases at V and 7 bases at J, with 12 bases between the two ends. The V gene's germline CDR1 is MNHEY and CDR2 SVGEGT. There are 12 residues in the CDR3. CDR3 in amino acids: CASSDPSEEQYF. CDR3 bases: TGTGCCAGCAGTGACCCTTCTGAAGAGCAGTACTTC.